These T cell receptor beta chains were read from a single sample in a study of blood T cell repertoires in COVID-19. The repertoire was sequenced with immunoSEQ multiplex PCR; TCRdb's copy has only in-frame clones and lacks some. The sample shows over 30,000 clones, around nine tenths of them seen only once. The sequenced sample consisted of peripheral blood. These receptors all stem from a man in his 70s with acute or convalescent COVID-19. CDR3s leave out the opening cysteine and the closing phenylalanine or tryptophan. Fields, in order: J gene, V gene, D gene, CDR3 protein. A D gene is named only where the DNA matches it firmly.

TRBJ2-3	TRBV29-1	NA	SAQRDTDTQY
TRBJ1-3	TRBV28	NA	ASSADSRNTIY
TRBJ2-3	TRBV5-6	TRBD2	ASSSTAGVDTQY
TRBJ2-3	TRBV10-1	NA	ASSDGGITDTQY
TRBJ1-4	TRBV5-6	TRBD1	ASSAGTGLFEKLF
TRBJ2-3	TRBV14	NA	ASSPTVGTDTQY
TRBJ1-1	TRBV30	NA	AWGLLSNVGAF
TRBJ1-1	TRBV18	TRBD1	ASSPTGGPNTEAF
TRBJ1-5	TRBV19	NA	ASSIPGQPQH
TRBJ2-7	TRBV7-2	TRBD1	ASSLAWDSYEQY
TRBJ1-2	TRBV7-2	NA	ASSLARSYGYT
TRBJ2-2	TRBV21-1	NA	ASRRVTSSKGNTGELF
TRBJ2-7	TRBV6-2/TRBV6-3	NA	ASSRDTLGEQY
TRBJ2-7	TRBV4-2	NA	ASSQVAGPSYEQY
TRBJ2-5	TRBV7-6	NA	ASSQYGGETQY
TRBJ1-2	TRBV11-1	NA	ASSTSDSHYGYT
TRBJ2-7	TRBV5-1	TRBD2	ASSWGTSGSYEQY
TRBJ2-5	TRBV9	TRBD2	ASSVATGLAGQETQY
TRBJ2-5	TRBV29-1	TRBD1	SGGQGIETQY
TRBJ1-1	TRBV10-3	NA	AIRRAAQNTEAF
TRBJ1-1	TRBV28	NA	ATQASGEAF
TRBJ2-2	TRBV19	TRBD1	ASSTTGGGELF
TRBJ2-3	TRBV7-2	TRBD2	ATLAGGSTDTQY
TRBJ1-2	TRBV30	NA	AGSPRAYGYT
TRBJ2-5	TRBV6-2/TRBV6-3	TRBD2	ASSSQSILGGHQETQY
TRBJ2-1	TRBV5-4	TRBD2	ASSPTAGTSGYNEQF
TRBJ1-2	TRBV27	NA	ASYTAGGYGYT
TRBJ2-3	TRBV5-1	TRBD2	ASSSPSGGTPDTQY
TRBJ2-1	TRBV5-1	NA	ASSWTASYNEQF
TRBJ2-3	TRBV28	NA	ASSPPIGGFSPDTQY
TRBJ2-3	TRBV10-3	TRBD2	AISGRATDTQY
TRBJ2-2	TRBV7-2	NA	ASRGSNRAGELF
TRBJ1-2	TRBV5-4	NA	AGLRTENYGYT
TRBJ1-6	TRBV5-1	NA	ASRGESGERSPLH
TRBJ2-7	TRBV18	TRBD2	ASSLLAGSSYEQY
TRBJ1-1	TRBV27	NA	ASSHGRGRPEAF
TRBJ2-2	TRBV28	NA	ASTGFRAGELF
TRBJ1-1	TRBV7-2	NA	ASSPAIEGRTEAF
TRBJ2-3	TRBV20-1	TRBD2	SASTSGGTDTQY
TRBJ2-5	TRBV5-1	NA	ASSFGETQY
TRBJ2-2	TRBV3-1/TRBV3-2	TRBD1	ASSAGTGATGELF
TRBJ1-2	TRBV4-2	NA	ASSPQLRGERYT
TRBJ1-3	TRBV2	NA	ASISQGTQQRGNTIY
TRBJ2-3	TRBV5-1	NA	ASSLWGADTQY
TRBJ2-1	TRBV7-9	TRBD2	ASRPSGSGEQF
TRBJ1-4	TRBV4-3	NA	ASSQARSREKLF
TRBJ2-1	TRBV4-1	TRBD2	ASSQDGTTSDEQF
TRBJ1-1	TRBV18	TRBD1	ASSPGQDTEAF
TRBJ1-2	TRBV7-2	NA	ASSEPGQRANYGYT
TRBJ1-2	TRBV19	TRBD1	ASSEGQGTGYT